The 6 T cell receptor beta chains reported below all come from one sample, sequenced in a study of blood T cell repertoires in COVID-19. Using immunoSEQ multiplex PCR, the repertoire was profiled, and TCRdb retains in-frame clones only, with some absent. The sample holds 100,000 to 150,000 clones; about 89% are singletons and the top ten take around 20%. Sequenced input: peripheral blood. Source of these receptors: a middle-aged man with active or convalescent COVID-19.

The rearrangement links TRBV6-6 to TRBJ1-2, with 12 bases fitting TRBD1. Germline values: CDR1 MNHNY, CDR2 SVGAGI (reference sequence). This CDR3 region has 16 residues. The trim removed 6 bases at V and 4 bases at J, leaving 9 bases unmatched. The CDR3: CASRPGQGATGYGYTF. The CDR3 DNA follows: TGTGCCAGCAGGCCGGGACAGGGGGCGACCGGCTATGGCTACACCTTC.

J is TRBJ2-7 and V is TRBV12-5; 10 bases align to TRBD2. CDR1 is LGHNT, CDR2 FRNRAP, per germline. The CDR3 spans 14 residues. The junction had 3 bases not matched to a gene; V was cut back by 5 bases and J by 2 bases. The CDR3 nucleotides read TGTGCTAGTGGTCGCAGCGGGGGGGCCTACGAGCAGTACTTC. Protein product: CASGRSGGAYEQYF.

This chain uses TRBV19 with TRBJ2-6; D might be TRBD1 (6 bases). CDR1 LNHDA and CDR2 SQIVND come from the germline V gene (reference sequence). This CDR3 comprises 15 residues. With 7 bases removed from V and 0 bases from J, the gap between germline ends came to 10 bases. CDR3 sequence (DNA): TGTGCCAGTAACTCCAGGGGCTCTGGGGCCAACGTCCTGACTTTC. Its translation: CASNSRGSGANVLTF.

CDR3 nucleotide sequence: TGTGCCAGCAGTGCCCCGGGACAGACGGGGGAGCAGTACTTC. This codes for CASSAPGQTGEQYF. The chain carries TRBV6-2 or TRBV6-3 and TRBJ2-7; TRBD1 matches at 7 bases. The trim removed 5 bases at V and 7 bases at J, leaving 11 bases unmatched. Germline assignment: CDR1 MNHEY and CDR2 SVGEGT. The CDR3 totals 14 residues.

The chain joins TRBV20-1 to TRBJ2-7; D remains unclear. Trimming stripped 2 bases from V and 5 bases from J, with 7 bases between. Germline lookup yields CDR1 DFQATT and CDR2 SNEGSKA (reference sequence). CDR3 length: 11 residues. CDR3 sequence (DNA): TGCAGTGCTAGACTAGTTAACGAGCAGTACTTC. Translation: CSARLVNEQYF.

The rearrangement joins TRBV19 to TRBJ1-5; 7 bases align to TRBD1. J lost 2 bases, V lost 2 bases, and 0 bases had no gene match. This CDR3 spans 14 amino acids. Germline assignment: CDR1 LNHDA and CDR2 SQIVND (reference sequence). CDR3 sequence reads: CASSIQGGNQPQHF. CDR3 DNA sequence: TGTGCCAGTAGTATACAGGGGGGCAATCAGCCCCAGCATTTT.